What follows is one T cell receptor (beta chain) and its context. The study ran its PCR with 60 Vbeta and 13 Jbeta primers. TCRdb's copy holds only in-frame clones and misses some; the assay was immunoSEQ multiplex PCR. In the table there are around 70,000 clones, roughly four fifths of which are singletons. V trimming: 4 bases; J trimming: 3 bases; junction bases outside the gene matches: 8. This CDR3 comprises 16 residues. The V gene's germline CDR1 is SGHRS and CDR2 YFSETQ. These data belong to a study of cytomegalovirus exposure and HLA in healthy donors. V usage is TRBV5-1 and J usage is TRBJ1-4, with 8 positions matching TRBD1. The TCR sequence derives from a man between 70 and 80 years old in good health and CMV-seronegative. Material for sequencing was PBMCs. CDR3 sequence reads: CASSLGQGFSNEKLFF. In DNA form, the CDR3 reads TGCGCCAGCAGCCTTGGACAGGGCTTTTCTAATGAAAAACTGTTTTTT.